The rows below give T cell receptor beta chains drawn from one sample of a study of cytomegalovirus exposure and HLA in healthy donors. Sequencing used immunoSEQ multiplex PCR; TCRdb keeps in-frame clones, though not all of them. Altogether around 170,000 clones are present, more than 75% being singletons, with the ten largest covering approximately 3%. Source material: PBMCs. The origin of the receptors is a man between 18 and 35 years old in good health and CMV-seronegative. CDR3s include the opening cysteine and the closing phenylalanine or tryptophan. D genes are given only for firm matches. Size is omitted from some rows. Given values are once, few, many or a class for expanded clones.

size	D	V	J	CDR3	DNA
NA	TRBD1	TRBV25-1	TRBJ1-1	CASRDRRAGTEAFF	TGTGCCAGCAGGGACAGGCGTGCGGGCACTGAAGCTTTCTTT
NA	TRBD1	TRBV5-6	TRBJ2-5	CASSWDRTWLNIQETQYF	TGTGCCAGCAGCTGGGACAGGACTTGGCTAAACATCCAAGAGACCCAGTACTTC
once	TRBD2	TRBV5-1	TRBJ2-3	CASSARLAGEGTDTQYF	TGCGCCAGCAGCGCGCGACTAGCGGGAGAGGGCACAGATACGCAGTATTTT
once	TRBD1	TRBV19	TRBJ2-2	CASSIVGGQGTPGELFF	TGTGCCAGTAGTATAGTAGGGGGACAGGGGACGCCCGGGGAGCTGTTTTTT
few	TRBD2	TRBV6-5	TRBJ2-7	CASSPLAGGTYEQYF	TGTGCCAGCAGTCCACTAGCGGGAGGAACCTACGAGCAGTACTTC
NA	TRBD2	TRBV5-8	TRBJ2-5	CASSLGLQETQYF	TGTGCCAGCAGCCTGGGACTACAAGAGACCCAGTACTTC
NA	NA	TRBV6-5	TRBJ1-1	CASSPPSDRNTEAFF	TGTGCCAGCAGCCCTCCCTCTGACAGGAACACTGAAGCTTTCTTT
NA	TRBD2	TRBV28	TRBJ2-5	CASSSSGLAGGGETQYF	TGTGCCAGCAGTTCGTCGGGACTAGCGGGAGGGGGGGAGACCCAGTACTTC
NA	NA	TRBV28	TRBJ2-2	CASTRTPNTGELFF	TGTGCCAGCACCAGAACCCCGAACACCGGGGAGCTGTTTTTT
NA	NA	TRBV6-1	TRBJ2-5	CASSGTVRWETQYF	TGTGCCAGCAGTGGGACAGTTCGTTGGGAGACCCAGTACTTC
NA	NA	TRBV6-1	TRBJ2-1	CASSGEGDLGNEQFF	TGTGCCAGCAGTGGGGAGGGGGATTTAGGCAATGAGCAGTTCTTC
NA	NA	TRBV12-5	TRBJ2-1	CASAPGQGTDEQFF	TGTGCTAGTGCCCCGGGACAAGGAACCGATGAGCAGTTCTTC